This T cell receptor (beta chain) came from a study of T cell responses to AZD1222 COVID-19 vaccine. Study observations and caveats: The CD4 TCRs associated with vaccination extended across spike and predominated at 160-218 and 743-854.

As regards this clone: Antigen unknown.

Some clones are missing from TCRdb's copy, which holds only in-frame ones; the method was immunoSEQ multiplex PCR. The sample comprises around 110,000 clones, approximately 90% of which are singletons, and around 1.7% rests with the top ten. The receptor was derived from an adult in good health. Material: peripheral blood, obtained on day 0 of AZD1222 vaccination.

CDR3 sequence reads: CASSGDRGNYGYTF. The CDR3 DNA sequence: TGTGCCAGCAGTGGGGACAGGGGAAACTATGGCTACACCTTC. The V gene is TRBV2, the J gene TRBJ1-2; the match to TRBD1 covers 10 bases. The V gene end was trimmed by 4 bases and the J gene end by 2 bases; junction bases not matched to a gene: 1. CDR3 size: 14 residues. CDR1 and CDR2 from the germline V gene are SNHLY and FYNNEI.